The sequence of this TCR beta chain was determined in a study of molecular identifiers for immune sequencing clone quantification. Germline CDR1 and CDR2: WSHSY and SAAADI. This CDR3 comprises 15 residues. Trimming at V came to 3 bases and at J to 7 bases, leaving 12 bases not matched to a gene. CD8+CD4-CCR7+CD45RA+ sorting gave the naive CD8 T cells. This clonotype has a count of ten or more. Its antigen is still unknown. The study, taken as a whole, reports: Jurkat TCR RNA that was spiked in from one cell was reportedly detectable among one million naive cells.

A single record per CDR3 protein comes from TCRdb applying MiXCR to the PCR reads. Of 62,000 or so distinct CDR3 sequences in the sample, approximately 18% were seen once. The receptor was isolated from a human donor in good health. Some libraries in this study had Jurkat cell RNA spiked in. The chain has TRBV10-2 and TRBJ2-7; TRBD1 matches 7 bases. Sequenced input: naive CD8+ T cells from blood, with Jurkat cell RNA spiked in. Stated subset: FACS-sorted CD8+CD4-CCR7+CD45RA+ naive T cells. Here the CDR3 reads CASSDPTGTLLEQYF. The CDR3 nucleotides are TGCGCCAGCAGTGACCCGACAGGGACGCTTTTGGAGCAGTACTTC.